The rows below give T cell receptor beta chains drawn from one sample of a study of shared clonotypes between healthy human individuals. Sequencing used immunoSEQ multiplex PCR; TCRdb keeps in-frame clones, though not all of them. The table records about 990,000 clones, approximately 80% of them present only once. The material sequenced was memory CD4+ T cells from PBMCs. Receptors were obtained from a man between 18 and 29 years old in good health. Some clones in this sample may be carry-over from other donors' samples. Each CDR3 is given with its conserved first and last residue. A D gene is named only where the DNA matches it firmly. Rows give clone size only sometimes, using once, few, many, or a class for an expanded clone.

v_call,d_call,j_call,clone_size,cdr3_nt,cdr3_aa
TRBV7-3,.,TRBJ1-1,.,TGTGCCAGCAGCTTACGGCACCAGAACACTGAAGCTTTCTTT,CASSLRHQNTEAFF
TRBV28,TRBD1,TRBJ1-4,.,TGTGCCAGCAGTTCAGCCGGGACAGGGGACGAAAAACTGTTTTTT,CASSSAGTGDEKLFF
TRBV7-3,.,TRBJ2-2,few,TGTGCCAGCAGCTTAGGGCCTGCGAACACCGGGGAGCTGTTTTTT,CASSLGPANTGELFF
TRBV19,.,TRBJ2-7,.,TGTGCCAGTACCCCGGCCGGGACGGGTCTCGGCGAGCAGTACTTC,CASTPAGTGLGEQYF
TRBV5-4,TRBD2,TRBJ2-3,.,TGTGCCAGCAGTTTCTCTAGCGGGAGGGCAGATACGCAGTATTTT,CASSFSSGRADTQYF
TRBV7-2,TRBD1,TRBJ2-7,.,TGTGCCAGCAGCTTAAGAGGGGGCGAAATCTACGAGCAGTACTTC,CASSLRGGEIYEQYF
TRBV5-4,.,TRBJ2-7,.,TGTGCCAGCTCCCTGGCCGGGGGGCGCTCCTACGAGCAGTACTTC,CASSLAGGRSYEQYF
TRBV28,.,TRBJ1-5,.,TGTGCCAGCATCGAGACCGTCGACTATAGCAATCAGCCCCAGCATTTT,CASIETVDYSNQPQHF
TRBV5-6,TRBD2,TRBJ2-1,.,TGTGCCAGCAGCAAGTTTTTAGCGGGGTCTTACAATGAGCAGTTCTTC,CASSKFLAGSYNEQFF
TRBV18,TRBD1,TRBJ2-7,.,TGTGCCAGCTCACCGGACAGGGGGCGGTTCGAGCAGTACTTC,CASSPDRGRFEQYF
TRBV2,TRBD2,TRBJ2-7,many,TGTGCCAGCAGTGGAGGGGCTAGCGGGAATTCCTACGAGCAGTACTTC,CASSGGASGNSYEQYF